What follows are 3 T cell receptor beta chains derived from one specimen sequenced in a study of blood T cells in healthy people across ages. A J-beta primer mix and a sample-barcoded 5' primer were used in a second PCR of roughly 6 to 12 cycles. TCRdb processed the 5' RACE reads anew with MiXCR; each CDR3 protein has one entry. Here the sample spans hundreds of thousands of distinct CDR3 sequences, around 50% being singletons. The sequencing input was blood. These receptors all stem from a woman of 80 years or more in good health.

At least ten counts were recorded for this clonotype. V is TRBV6-6 and J is TRBJ2-3, with a possible D match to TRBD1 (6 bases). V lost 8 bases, J lost 8 bases, and 26 bases lay in between. In germline, CDR1 is MNHNY, CDR2 SVGAGI (reference sequence). CDR3 length equals 16 residues. CDR3 sequence (DNA): TGTGCCAGCGGAACACTCCCGGGACAACAGCCCTTTACGCAGTATTTT. Protein product: CASGTLPGQQPFTQYF.

This clonotype was counted a single time. The chain couples TRBV29-1 to TRBJ2-5, with D hard to call. CDR3 length equals 10 residues. Germline CDR1 is SQVTM and CDR2 is ANQGSEA. V was clipped by 7 bases and J by 6 bases, with 9 bases between them. The DNA of the CDR3 is TGCAGCGCAAGACTGAAGACCCAGTACTTC. It codes for CSARLKTQYF. Using reference TRBV29-1 and TRBJ2-5 for the parts outside the CDR3, the full variable domain is SAVISQKPSRDICQRGTSLTIQCQVDSQVTMMFWYRQQPGQSLTLIATANQGSEATYESGFVIDKFPISRPNLTFSTLTVSNMSPEDSSIYLCSARLKTQYFGPGTRLLVL.

This clonotype came up many times. The rearrangement uses TRBV4-1 and TRBJ1-2, with D possibly being TRBD1 (6 bases). Germline V gene lookup returns CDR1 MGHRA and CDR2 YSYEKL. The CDR3 loop spans 15 amino acids. V was shortened by 2 bases and J by 5 bases, with 15 bases between the two germline ends. The CDR3 coding sequence is TGCGCCAGCAGCCAACCAAAGACAGGCTTTTATGGCTACACCTTC. Its protein product is CASSQPKTGFYGYTF.